These 26 T cell receptor beta chains originate from one sample sequenced in a study of cytomegalovirus exposure and HLA in healthy donors (dated by TCRdb to 2016 to 2017). Receptors were amplified or captured by the immunoSEQ multiplex PCR assay. For the multiplex PCR, a mixture combining 60 forward primers for TCR Vbeta segments and 13 reverse primers for TCR Jbeta segments was used. The table comes from immuneACCESS by way of TCRdb, which keeps in-frame sequences with V and J called. Part of the clones is missing from these tables; in studies checked, under half for an unresolved V gene and the rest for unknown reasons. The sample data list roughly 100,000 clones, and under 80% of these were observed just once. The ten largest account for around 3.4% of the sample. Specimen: PBMCs. These receptors were obtained from a man aged 55-75 years in good health and CMV-seronegative.

The chain joins TRBV28 to TRBJ1-1; D unclear. CDR1 MDHEN and CDR2 SYDVKM come from the germline V gene. Trimming took off 10 bases at V and 10 bases at J, with 13 bases between the two ends. This CDR3 is built from 10 residues. The CDR3 is CATRRGGAFF. CDR3 sequence (DNA): TGTGCCACCCGGCGGGGTGGAGCTTTCTTT.

The chain links TRBV15 to TRBJ1-1, with D possibly matching TRBD1 (6 bases). The germline gives CDR1 LNHNV, CDR2 YYDKDF (reference sequence). CDR3 length equals 14 residues. V lost 1 base and J lost 4, with 10 bases in between. The CDR3 nucleotides are TGTGCCACCAGCAGAGGTTTGGGGGCCACTGAAGCTTTCTTT. Its translation: CATSRGLGATEAFF.

The chain combines TRBV6-1 with TRBJ2-1, with a tentative D call TRBD1 (6 bases). CDR1 and CDR2 from the germline V gene are MNHNS and SASEGT. This CDR3 region has 15 residues. Trimming left V 3 bases short and J 9 bases short, with 18 bases between. CDR3 sequence (DNA): TGTGCCAGCAGTGATCGTACAGGGTACGCTCGTGAGCAGTTCTTC. It is translated as CASSDRTGYAREQFF.

This clone was picked up one time. J is TRBJ2-1 and V is TRBV5-6, with TRBD1 identical over 8 bases. Germline CDR1 and CDR2: SGHDT and YYEEEE. The CDR3 extends over 15 amino acids. V was clipped by 4 bases and J by 4 bases; unmatched bases: 7. For the CDR3, the DNA is TGTGCCAGCAGCGCTGACAGGGGCCAGTACAATGAGCAGTTCTTC. Its translation: CASSADRGQYNEQFF.

This rearrangement joins TRBV6-5 to TRBJ1-5; maybe TRBD1 (6 bases). From germline, CDR1 is MNHEY and CDR2 SVGAGI. V dropped 6 bases and J dropped 7 bases, with 19 bases sitting between them. The CDR3 covers 15 residues. CDR3 bases: TGTGCCAGCAGATCTCTTTACAGGGCTGGGCAGCCCCAGCATTTT. Its translation is CASRSLYRAGQPQHF.

This clone appeared a single time. This chain uses TRBV7-6 with TRBJ2-1; D may be TRBD2 (6 bases). Germline V gene sequence: CDR1 SGHVS, CDR2 FNYEAQ. The germline V and J ends were trimmed by 6 bases and 9 bases, with 12 bases remaining between them. This CDR3 region has 12 residues. This CDR3 is CASRHRAGEQFF. In nucleotides, the CDR3 is TGTGCCAGCAGACATAGAGCGGGTGAGCAGTTCTTC.

The chain has TRBV4-3 and TRBJ2-2; D remains ambiguous. Trimming shortened V by 1 base and J by 7 bases, and 16 bases separated the two germline ends. The length of the CDR3 is 16 residues. CDR1 and CDR2 (germline): LGHNA, YSLEER. The CDR3 is CASSQVEARQGGELFF. CDR3 nucleotide sequence: TGCGCCAGCAGCCAAGTTGAAGCGCGGCAAGGCGGGGAGCTGTTTTTT.

The chain joins TRBV30 to TRBJ2-3; 7 nucleotides align to TRBD2. Germline-derived CDR1 and CDR2 are GTSNPN and SVGIG (reference sequence). V lost 2 bases and J lost 7; bases outside the gene matches: 9. The length of the CDR3 is 14 residues. This CDR3 is CAWSTGGSRNTQYF. Here the CDR3 DNA reads TGTGCCTGGAGTACCGGGGGGTCTCGCAATACGCAGTATTTT. Combining the CDR3 with reference TRBV30 and TRBJ2-3 gives the whole variable domain SQTIHQWPATLVQPVGSPLSLECTVEGTSNPNLYWYRQAAGRGLQLLFYSVGIGQISSEVPQNLSASRPQDRQFILSSKKLLLSDSGFYLCAWSTGGSRNTQYFGPGTRLTVL.

The CDR3 here is CASSLVFTANTGELFF. In DNA, the CDR3 is TGTGCCAGCAGCTTAGTTTTTACTGCGAACACCGGGGAGCTGTTTTTT. The chain links TRBV7-9 to TRBJ2-2, with D unresolved. The germline V and J ends were trimmed by 1 base and 0 bases, with 9 bases remaining between them. The CDR3 runs 16 residues. Germline V gene sequence: CDR1 SEHNR, CDR2 FQNEAQ (reference sequence).

The gene calls are TRBV7-2 and TRBJ1-1; no clear D gene. This CDR3 is 14 amino acids long. CDR1 and CDR2 from the germline V gene are SGHTA and FQGNSA. The ends were cut back, 3 bases at V and 1 base at J, with 9 bases in the middle. In nucleotides, the CDR3 is TGTGCCAGCAGCTTTCAGGCCCCGAACACTGAAGCTTTCTTT. Residues: CASSFQAPNTEAFF.

This clone has only a few counts. This chain links TRBV10-2 with TRBJ2-3; 10 bases line up with TRBD2. The V segment lost 8 bases and the J segment 3 bases; nucleotides outside the gene matches: 5. This CDR3 has 14 amino acids. CDR1 and CDR2 from the germline V gene are WSHSY and SAAADI. The CDR3 nucleotides read TGCGCCAGCTCCGGGACTAGCGTTACAGATACGCAGTATTTT. Its translation: CASSGTSVTDTQYF.

J is TRBJ1-5 and V is TRBV27; TRBD1 matches at 10 bases. The V segment lost 4 bases and the J segment 7 bases; nucleotides outside the gene matches: 10. This CDR3 has 16 amino acids. Germline V gene data show CDR1 as MNHEY and CDR2 as SMNVEV (reference sequence). In DNA, the CDR3 is TGTGCCAGCAGTTCAGCCGGGACAGGGGTACGACAGCCCCAGCATTTT. Translating it yields CASSSAGTGVRQPQHF.

The chain couples TRBV29-1 to TRBJ2-3, with TRBD1 matching over 10 bases. Losses at the gene ends were 2 bases for V and 0 bases for J; bases not matched to a gene: 8. The CDR3 runs to 17 residues. Germline CDR1 reads SQVTM; CDR2 reads ANQGSEA. The CDR3 sequence is CSVESHPGQGSTDTQYF. CDR3 nucleotide sequence: TGCAGCGTTGAATCTCACCCGGGACAGGGGAGCACAGATACGCAGTATTTT.

The V call is TRBV7-2, the J call TRBJ1-4, with 7 bases that match TRBD1. Germline V CDR1 and CDR2: SGHTA, FQGNSA. Germline trimming cut 7 bases from V and 8 bases from J; bases unmatched to any gene: 10. The CDR3 runs to 14 residues. The DNA of the CDR3 is TGTGCCAGCACCCCAGGGGGAGTGAAGGAAAAACTGTTTTTT. This codes for CASTPGGVKEKLFF.

The genes are TRBV2 and TRBJ1-5, with 8 bases lining up with TRBD1. The germline gives CDR1 SNHLY, CDR2 FYNNEI. This CDR3 comprises 14 residues. The ends lost 6 bases at V and 7 bases at J; junction bases unmatched: 8. CDR3 DNA: TGTGCCAGCAGCGGACAGGGCGGGAGCCAGCCCCAGCATTTT. This translates into CASSGQGGSQPQHF.

V gene TRBV7-9 combines with J gene TRBJ1-6; a weak D match, TRBD1 (6 bases). Germline-derived CDR1 and CDR2 are SEHNR and FQNEAQ (reference sequence). The CDR3 is 18 residues long. V was clipped by 5 bases and J by 0 bases, with 17 bases between them. The CDR3 region has the DNA TGTGCCAGCAGCCCTTCGGGGGGCCGGAGCTCCTATAATTCACCCCTCCACTTT. It translates to CASSPSGGRSSYNSPLHF. The entire variable domain, with the rest obtained from reference TRBV7-9 and TRBJ1-6, is as follows: DTGVSQNPRHKITKRGQNVTFRCDPISEHNRLYWYRQTLGQGPEFLTYFQNEAQLEKSRLLSDRFSAERPKGSFSTLEIQRTEQGDSAMYLCASSPSGGRSSYNSPLHFGNGTRLTVT.

This chain links TRBV7-2 with TRBJ2-7, with 9 bases matching TRBD1. Trimming cost V 2 bases and J 2 bases; bases outside gene matches: 4. The CDR3 is 15 residues long. Germline V gene data show CDR1 as SGHTA and CDR2 as FQGNSA. The CDR3 DNA reads as TGTGCCAGCAGCTTACGGGACAGGGTAACCTACGAGCAGTACTTC. Translation: CASSLRDRVTYEQYF.

The chain is built from TRBV6-1 and TRBJ1-3; no definite D call. Germline CDR1 MNHNS, CDR2 SASEGT. The germline V and J ends were trimmed by 1 base and 3 bases, with 13 bases remaining between them. This CDR3 has 16 amino acids. CDR3 bases: TGTGCCAGCAGTGAAGGCGGTAGCGGGCTTGGAAACACCATATATTTT. It encodes CASSEGGSGLGNTIYF.

The V gene is TRBV28, the J gene TRBJ2-4; no clear D gene. The CDR3 has 13 amino acids. Germline CDR1 MDHEN, CDR2 SYDVKM. V was cut by 11 bases and J by 0 bases, with 11 bases left in between. CDR3 sequence: CAAGSIAKNIQYF. CDR3 nucleotide sequence: TGTGCCGCCGGGTCTATAGCCAAAAACATTCAGTACTTC.

V is TRBV12-5 and J is TRBJ2-1; 14 nucleotides align to TRBD2. The V and J ends lost 4 bases and 8 bases, in that order; junction bases with no gene match: 10. The CDR3 loop spans 17 amino acids. The germline V gene has CDR1 LGHNT and CDR2 FRNRAP. The CDR3 DNA follows: TGTGCTAGTGGTTCCTCTCCGACTAGCGGGGGGGCGGATGAGCAGTTCTTC. Translating gives CASGSSPTSGGADEQFF.

This clone was observed a handful of times. The chain links TRBV5-1 to TRBJ2-1, with 7 bases matching TRBD1. The CDR3 contains 17 residues. Losses at the gene ends were 2 bases for V and 7 bases for J; bases not matched to a gene: 15. Germline CDR1 is SGHRS and CDR2 is YFSETQ. CDR3 nucleotides: TGCGCCAGCAGCTTCTTCACGGACAGGACCCCTGGGAATGAGCAGTTCTTC. Protein sequence: CASSFFTDRTPGNEQFF.

J is TRBJ2-4 and V is TRBV28, with D tentatively TRBD2 (5 bases). V dropped 7 bases and J dropped 1 base, with 8 bases sitting between them. In germline, CDR1 is MDHEN, CDR2 SYDVKM. The length of the CDR3 is 13 residues. The CDR3 loop reads CASMEVAKNIQYF. In DNA form, the CDR3 reads TGTGCCAGCATGGAGGTTGCCAAAAACATTCAGTACTTC.

This clone has a single count. One junction end does not reproduce the germline sequence, and a read error may be involved. Other nucleotide sequences from this sample produce the same CDR3. The V and J genes are TRBV30 and TRBJ2-7; TRBD1 aligns across 8 bases. Per the germline V gene, CDR1 is GTSNPN and CDR2 is SVGIG (reference sequence). CDR3 length equals 16 residues. Here the CDR3 reads CAWSAPRTGKIYEQYF. Here the CDR3 DNA reads TGTGCCTGGAGTGCCCCCCGGACAGGGAAAATCTACGAACAGTACTTC.

The chain carries TRBV4-1 and TRBJ1-4; possible D gene TRBD1, 5 bases. The CDR3 sequence is 16 residues long. The germline V gene has CDR1 MGHRA and CDR2 YSYEKL. Trimming took 2 bases from V and 5 from J, leaving 15 bases between them. Here the CDR3 DNA reads TGCGCCAGCAGCCAATCTGGGGGGAGGCGGAATGAAAAACTGTTTTTT. This translates into CASSQSGGRRNEKLFF.

The chain links TRBV15 to TRBJ1-5; no reliable D call. Trimming removed 6 bases from V and 0 bases from J, with 12 bases in between. Per the germline V gene, CDR1 is LNHNV and CDR2 is YYDKDF (reference sequence). This CDR3 is 15 amino acids long. The CDR3 is CATRRQVNSNQPQHF. The DNA for the CDR3 is TGTGCCACCAGAAGGCAGGTAAATAGCAATCAGCCCCAGCATTTT.

The V gene is TRBV2, the J gene TRBJ1-6, with D possibly matching TRBD1 (5 bases). The CDR3 runs to 15 residues. Trimming shortened V by 7 bases and J by 7 bases, and 17 bases separated the two germline ends. CDR1 is SNHLY, CDR2 FYNNEI, per germline. The CDR3 DNA is TGTGCCAGCACCTCCTGGGCAGGGTGGAATTCACCCCTCCACTTT. This sequence encodes CASTSWAGWNSPLHF. Filled out from reference TRBV2 and TRBJ1-6, the complete variable domain reads EPEVTQTPSHQVTQMGQEVILRCVPISNHLYFYWYRQILGQKVEFLVSFYNNEISEKSEIFDDQFSVERPDGSNFTLKIRSTKLEDSAMYFCASTSWAGWNSPLHFGNGTRLTVT.